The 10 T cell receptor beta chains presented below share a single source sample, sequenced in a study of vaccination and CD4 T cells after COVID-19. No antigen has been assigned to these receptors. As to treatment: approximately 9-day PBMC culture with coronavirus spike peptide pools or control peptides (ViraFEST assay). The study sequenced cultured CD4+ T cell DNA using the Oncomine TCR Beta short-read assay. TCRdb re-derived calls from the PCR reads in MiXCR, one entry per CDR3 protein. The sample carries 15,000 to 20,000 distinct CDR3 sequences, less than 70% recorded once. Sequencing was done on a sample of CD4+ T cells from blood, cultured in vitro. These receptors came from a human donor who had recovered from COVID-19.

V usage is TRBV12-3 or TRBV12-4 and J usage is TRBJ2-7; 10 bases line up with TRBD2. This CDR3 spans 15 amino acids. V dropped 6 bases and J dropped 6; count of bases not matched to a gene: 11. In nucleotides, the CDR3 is TGTGCCAGCAGCCGTACTAGCGGGGTTTGGGGCGAGCAGTACTTC. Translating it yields CASSRTSGVWGEQYF.

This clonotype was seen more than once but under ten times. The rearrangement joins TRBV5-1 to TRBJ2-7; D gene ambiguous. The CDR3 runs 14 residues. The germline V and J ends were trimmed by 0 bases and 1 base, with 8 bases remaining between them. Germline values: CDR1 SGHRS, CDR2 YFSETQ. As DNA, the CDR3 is TGCGCCAGCAGCTTGGTGTGGGGTTCCTACGAGCAGTACTTC. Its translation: CASSLVWGSYEQYF.

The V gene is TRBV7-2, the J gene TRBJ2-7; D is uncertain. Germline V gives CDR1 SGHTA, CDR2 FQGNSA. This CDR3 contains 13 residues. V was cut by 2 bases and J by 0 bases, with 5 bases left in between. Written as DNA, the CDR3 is TGTGCCAGCAGCTTAAGTTTCTCCTACGAGCAGTACTTC. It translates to CASSLSFSYEQYF.

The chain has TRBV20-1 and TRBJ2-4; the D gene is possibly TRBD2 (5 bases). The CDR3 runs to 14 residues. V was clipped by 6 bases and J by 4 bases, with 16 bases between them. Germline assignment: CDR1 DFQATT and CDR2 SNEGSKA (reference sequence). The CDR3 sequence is CSAEREGAKNIQYF. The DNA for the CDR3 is TGCAGTGCCGAAAGAGAGGGTGCGAAAAACATTCAGTACTTC.

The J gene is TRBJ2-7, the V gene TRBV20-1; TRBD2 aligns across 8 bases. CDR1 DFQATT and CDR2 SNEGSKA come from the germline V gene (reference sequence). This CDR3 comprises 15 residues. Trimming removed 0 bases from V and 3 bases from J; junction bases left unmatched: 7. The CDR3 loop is CSARDFGGGVYEQYF. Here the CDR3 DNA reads TGCAGTGCTAGAGATTTCGGGGGGGGCGTCTACGAGCAGTACTTC.

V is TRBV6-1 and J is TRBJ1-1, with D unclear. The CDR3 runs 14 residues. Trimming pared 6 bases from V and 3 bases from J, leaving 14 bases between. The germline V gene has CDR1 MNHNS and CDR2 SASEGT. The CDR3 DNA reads TGTGCCAGCAGGGAGGAAAGGGAATACACTGAAGCTTTCTTT. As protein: CASREEREYTEAFF.

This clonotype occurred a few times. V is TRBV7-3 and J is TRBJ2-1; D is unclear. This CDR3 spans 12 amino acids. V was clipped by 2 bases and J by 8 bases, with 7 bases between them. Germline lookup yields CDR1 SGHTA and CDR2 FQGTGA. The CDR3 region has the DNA TGTGCCAGCAGCTTATTGGATGATGAGCAGTTCTTC. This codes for CASSLLDDEQFF.

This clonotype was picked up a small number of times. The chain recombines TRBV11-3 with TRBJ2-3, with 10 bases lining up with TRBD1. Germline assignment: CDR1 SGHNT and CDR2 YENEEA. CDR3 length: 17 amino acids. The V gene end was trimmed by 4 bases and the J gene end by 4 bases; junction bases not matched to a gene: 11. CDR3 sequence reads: CASSSVGGTGDADTQYF. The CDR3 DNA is TGTGCCAGCAGCTCAGTCGGGGGGACAGGGGACGCAGATACGCAGTATTTT.

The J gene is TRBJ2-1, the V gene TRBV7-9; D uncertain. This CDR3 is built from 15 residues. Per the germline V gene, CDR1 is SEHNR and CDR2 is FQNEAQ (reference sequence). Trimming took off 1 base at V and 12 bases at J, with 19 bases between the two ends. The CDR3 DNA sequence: TGTGCCAGCAGCTTAGGCAACACTATAGTGCGTGGGCAGTTCTTC. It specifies CASSLGNTIVRGQFF.

The CDR3 DNA sequence: TGTGCCAGCAGCTTAGACAGGGGTCACTCCTACGAGCAGTACTTC. Residues: CASSLDRGHSYEQYF. The genes are TRBV7-6 and TRBJ2-7; 7 positions match TRBD1. In germline, CDR1 is SGHVS, CDR2 FNYEAQ. This CDR3 comprises 15 residues. V shed 1 base and J 0 bases; nucleotides not matched to a gene: 3.